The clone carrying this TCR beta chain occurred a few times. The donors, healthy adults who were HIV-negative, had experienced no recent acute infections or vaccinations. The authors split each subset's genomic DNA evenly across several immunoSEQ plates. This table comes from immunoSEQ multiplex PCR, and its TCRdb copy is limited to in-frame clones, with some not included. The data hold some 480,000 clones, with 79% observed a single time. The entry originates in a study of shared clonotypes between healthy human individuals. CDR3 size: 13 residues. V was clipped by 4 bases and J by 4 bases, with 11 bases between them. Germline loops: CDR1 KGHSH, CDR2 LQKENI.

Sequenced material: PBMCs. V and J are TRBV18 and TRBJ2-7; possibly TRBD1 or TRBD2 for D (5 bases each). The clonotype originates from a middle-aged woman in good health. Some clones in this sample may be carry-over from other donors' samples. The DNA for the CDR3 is TGTGCCAGCTCACGGGACGACGGGTACGAGCAGTACTTC. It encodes CASSRDDGYEQYF.